This TCR beta chain is from a study of beta chain features in type 1 diabetes. Whole-study findings and limits: Cells with high TCR expression could be over-represented when cDNA is sequenced.

V was shortened by 1 base and J by 8 bases, with 11 bases between the two germline ends. In germline, CDR1 is KGHSH, CDR2 LQKENI. The CDR3 runs 14 residues. The whole isolated RNA underwent reverse transcription, so sequencing captured expressed TCRB transcripts. Here immunoSEQ multiplex PCR was the method, and the copy in TCRdb shows in-frame clones only, minus some. Among about 180,000 clones listed, about 13% were seen once. Comments on this clone: Its specificity is unknown.

This receptor was obtained from a woman aged 18-29 years in good health. The chain links TRBV18 to TRBJ1-4; D is undetermined. The material sequenced was central memory CD4+ T cells from blood. The CDR3 loop reads CASSPQFSEEKLFF. CDR3 nucleotide sequence: TGTGCCAGCTCACCACAGTTTTCCGAGGAAAAACTGTTTTTT.